This TCR beta chain was identified in a study of neurological immune-mediated disorders. A 10-nucleotide random UMI tagged transcripts in template-switch 5'RACE cDNA synthesis. TCRdb processed the 5' RACE reads anew with MiXCR; each CDR3 protein has one entry. The sample contains roughly 61,000 distinct CDR3 sequences, around 24% of which appear only once. Time point described: technical triplicate 2. This clonotype occurred many times. This CDR3 contains 13 residues. V trimming: 7 bases; J trimming: 5 bases; junction bases outside the gene matches: 4. CDR1 is SGHRS and CDR2 is YFSETQ in the germline V gene.

The chain has TRBV5-1 and TRBJ2-5, with 11 positions matching TRBD1. Material for sequencing was PBMCs. The receptor's source is a man aged 55 to 70 with HTLV-1-associated myelopathy (HAM/TSP). The CDR3 here is CASGQGARETQYF. The CDR3 DNA reads as TGCGCCAGCGGACAGGGGGCGCGGGAGACCCAGTACTTC.